The 18 T cell receptor beta chains below were found in one sample sequenced in a study of T-cell reconstitution after alpha-beta-depleted transplantation in children (dated by TCRdb to the mid-2010s). The library was built by means of PCR. Sequencing was performed on an Illumina HiSeq 2500. To normalize quantification of the TCRbeta repertoire, the TCR libraries were built with molecular barcoding that relied on unique molecular identifiers. TCRdb trimmed the raw reads at Q25, called clones with MiXCR and kept productive beta chains. Every distinct CDR3 protein forms one entry, paired with its most common genes and DNA. Across this sample there are 700,000 to 950,000 distinct CDR3 sequences, with under 20% seen only once. Approximately 4.5% of the sample comes from the top ten. Explained via the paper, the treatment or condition label denotes: allogeneic hematopoietic cell transplantation with graft depleted of TCRalphabeta T cells and CD19 B cells.

This sample comprised PBMCs, mostly from graft donor cells, obtained 360 days after TCRalphabeta/CD19-depleted stem cell transplant. Every receptor here comes from a male patient aged 10 to 17 who had a stem cell transplant for acute lymphoblastic leukemia, so the T cells may come from the graft donor.

This clonotype was seen more than once but under ten times. The chain couples TRBV9 to TRBJ2-1, with a tentative D call TRBD1 (5 bases). Per the germline V gene, CDR1 is SGDLS and CDR2 is YYNGEE. V was cut by 0 bases and J by 11 bases, with 18 bases left in between. The CDR3 consists of 15 residues. CDR3 bases: TGTGCCAGCAGCGTAGATCTAGTAGGGGTTGCGAAGCAGTTCTTC. Amino acids: CASSVDLVGVAKQFF.

This clonotype was counted at least ten times. V usage is TRBV27 and J usage is TRBJ1-5; tentatively, D is TRBD1 (6 bases). Germline V gene data show CDR1 as MNHEY and CDR2 as SMNVEV (reference sequence). CDR3 size: 14 residues. Between the trimmed V and J ends, which lost 5 bases and 6 bases, there was a span of 14 bases. This chain's CDR3 is CASSQQGKGQPQHF. The CDR3 nucleotides are TGTGCCAGCAGTCAGCAGGGGAAGGGTCAGCCCCAGCATTTT.

The rearrangement links TRBV6-5 to TRBJ2-7; a possible D gene is TRBD2 (6 bases). This CDR3 comprises 15 residues. Trimming removed 4 bases at V and 2 bases at J, with 15 bases between. In germline, CDR1 is MNHEY, CDR2 SVGAGI. DNA for the CDR3: TGTGCCAGCAGTTCCCCCAGGAGGGGTCCCTACGAGCAGTACTTC. Protein product: CASSSPRRGPYEQYF.

V usage is TRBV15 and J usage is TRBJ1-5, with TRBD1 identical over 8 bases. The CDR3 has 16 amino acids. The V gene end was trimmed by 1 base and the J gene end by 6 bases; junction bases not matched to a gene: 8. The germline gives CDR1 LNHNV, CDR2 YYDKDF (reference sequence). For the CDR3, the DNA is TGTGCCACCAGCAGAGCAGGGGGCCTCTGGGGTCAGCCCCAGCATTTT. Encoded protein: CATSRAGGLWGQPQHF.

The DNA of the CDR3 is TGCGCCAGCAGCTGGAACCCGTTAAGGGATCAAGAGACCCAGTACTTC. Translating gives CASSWNPLRDQETQYF. The gene calls are TRBV5-1 and TRBJ2-5; D not resolved. This CDR3 spans 16 amino acids. Germline V gives CDR1 SGHRS, CDR2 YFSETQ. V gave up 3 bases and J gave up 2 bases, with 17 bases separating them.

The CDR3 reads CASSYGQGNYNEQFF. CDR3 nucleotides: TGTGCCAGCAGTTACGGGCAGGGGAACTACAATGAGCAGTTCTTC. The chain employs TRBV6-5 and TRBJ2-1, with a tentative D call TRBD1 (6 bases). The CDR3 is made up of 15 amino acids. Trimming left V 2 bases short and J 3 bases short, with 11 bases between. Germline CDR1 reads MNHEY; CDR2 reads SVGAGI.

The chain links TRBV29-1 to TRBJ2-3; no firm D call. Germline V lookup: CDR1 SQVTM, CDR2 ANQGSEA. V lost 3 bases to trimming and J lost 3 bases, with 22 bases between them. The CDR3 has 17 amino acids. The CDR3 nucleotides are TGCAGCGTTGATGTCCATGTCGGAACTTCCGGTACAGATACGCAGTATTTT. Encoded protein: CSVDVHVGTSGTDTQYF.

This chain joins TRBV29-1 and TRBJ2-3; D remains unclear. Germline V CDR1 and CDR2: SQVTM, ANQGSEA. The V end lost 4 bases, the J end lost 8 bases, and 13 bases lay between the germline ends. The CDR3 consists of 12 residues. This chain's CDR3 is CSVVVPVTTQYF. The CDR3 bases are TGCAGCGTTGTGGTCCCCGTGACTACGCAGTATTTT.

This clonotype showed up just a few times. The rearrangement links TRBV5-1 to TRBJ2-7; D is perhaps TRBD2 (5 bases). The CDR3 spans 16 residues. The V end was cut by 0 bases, the J end by 4 bases, with 17 bases between. Germline loops: CDR1 SGHRS, CDR2 YFSETQ. CDR3 in amino acids: CASSLGLADRGYEQYF. The CDR3 DNA reads TGCGCCAGCAGCTTGGGATTGGCAGACCGCGGGTACGAGCAGTACTTC. Full variable domain (rest looked up from reference TRBV5-1 and TRBJ2-7): KAGVTQTPRYLIKTRGQQVTLSCSPISGHRSVSWYQQTPGQGLQFLFEYFSETQRNKGNFPGRFSGRQFSNSRSEMNVSTLELGDSALYLCASSLGLADRGYEQYFGPGTRLTVT.

V and J are TRBV15 and TRBJ2-7; D could derive from TRBD1 or TRBD2 (6 bases each). V shed 1 base and J shed 5 bases, with 15 bases lying between them. CDR1 is LNHNV, CDR2 YYDKDF, per germline (reference sequence). This CDR3 contains 15 residues. The CDR3 DNA sequence: TGTGCCACCAGCAGAGGGGCGGTGGGGGGCGACGAGCAGTACTTC. Residues: CATSRGAVGGDEQYF.

This clonotype was observed a handful of times. The CDR3 loop is CSASGTFYEQYF. The CDR3 bases are TGCAGTGCTAGCGGGACCTTCTACGAGCAGTACTTC. J is TRBJ2-7 and V is TRBV20-1, with D perhaps being TRBD1 or TRBD2 (5 bases each). The CDR3 sequence is 12 residues long. V was cut by 3 bases and J by 3 bases, with 9 bases left in between. The germline CDR1 and CDR2 sequences are DFQATT and SNEGSKA (reference sequence).

CDR3 sequence: CSAHRGPVNTEAFF. The DNA for the CDR3 is TGCAGTGCACACAGGGGGCCGGTGAACACTGAAGCTTTCTTT. This sequence joins TRBV20-1 and TRBJ1-1; 9 nucleotides align to TRBD1. The CDR3 is made up of 14 amino acids. Per germline, CDR1 DFQATT and CDR2 SNEGSKA (reference sequence). The V gene end was trimmed by 6 bases and the J gene end by 0 bases; junction bases not matched to a gene: 5.

The chain employs TRBV18 and TRBJ1-2; 7 nucleotides align to TRBD1. The CDR3 has 12 residues. Germline loops: CDR1 KGHSH, CDR2 LQKENI. With V trimmed by 6 bases and J by 10 bases, 8 bases remained unmatched. The CDR3 nucleotides read TGTGCCAGCTCTTACGACAGGGCCGTCTACACCTTC. It translates to CASSYDRAVYTF.

This clonotype turned up a few times. V is TRBV20-1 and J is TRBJ2-7, with 10 nucleotides matching TRBD2. The CDR3 is 15 residues long. The trim removed 0 bases at V and 9 bases at J, leaving 11 bases unmatched. From germline, CDR1 is DFQATT and CDR2 SNEGSKA (reference sequence). Here the CDR3 reads CSARDRVAGGNVQYF. CDR3 in DNA: TGCAGTGCTAGAGATCGAGTAGCGGGAGGCAATGTGCAGTACTTC.

The chain joins TRBV6-5 to TRBJ2-3, with D hard to call. The germline gives CDR1 MNHEY, CDR2 SVGAGI. Trimming left V 0 bases short and J 6 bases short, with 25 bases between. The CDR3 is 19 amino acids. CDR3 DNA sequence: TGTGCCAGCAGTTACTCGATGTTTTGGCCTAAGGCCCCGTGGGATACGCAGTATTTT. Protein sequence: CASSYSMFWPKAPWDTQYF.

The V call is TRBV12-3 or TRBV12-4, the J call TRBJ2-3; maybe TRBD2 (5 bases). This CDR3 spans 16 amino acids. V was trimmed by 9 bases and J by 6 bases, leaving 25 bases between them. This CDR3 reads CASSVRSRERVDTQYF. CDR3 coding DNA: TGTGCCAGTTCCGTGAGGTCGAGGGAGAGGGTGGATACGCAGTATTTT.

Comments on this clonotype: A much larger clone differs by one base, so this may be a read error. The gene calls are TRBV27 and TRBJ1-1; D is perhaps TRBD1 (6 bases). V was trimmed by 1 base and J by 1 base, leaving 10 bases between them. The CDR3 extends over 15 amino acids. CDR1 MNHEY and CDR2 SMNVEV come from the germline V gene (reference sequence). Here the CDR3 reads CASSLFGGANTEAFF. CDR3 sequence (DNA): TGTGCCAGCAGTTTATTTGGGGGGGCGAACACTGAAGCTTTCTTT.

This clonotype was counted between two and nine times. The chain employs TRBV25-1 and TRBJ2-1; weak D call: TRBD2 (6 bases). CDR1 is MGHDK, CDR2 SYGVNS, per germline. This CDR3 region has 15 residues. Trimming took off 1 base at V and 5 bases at J, with 12 bases between the two ends. The CDR3 nucleotides are TGTGCCAGCAGTGAATGGGGGGTGGGAGACAATGAGCAGTTCTTC. It translates to CASSEWGVGDNEQFF.